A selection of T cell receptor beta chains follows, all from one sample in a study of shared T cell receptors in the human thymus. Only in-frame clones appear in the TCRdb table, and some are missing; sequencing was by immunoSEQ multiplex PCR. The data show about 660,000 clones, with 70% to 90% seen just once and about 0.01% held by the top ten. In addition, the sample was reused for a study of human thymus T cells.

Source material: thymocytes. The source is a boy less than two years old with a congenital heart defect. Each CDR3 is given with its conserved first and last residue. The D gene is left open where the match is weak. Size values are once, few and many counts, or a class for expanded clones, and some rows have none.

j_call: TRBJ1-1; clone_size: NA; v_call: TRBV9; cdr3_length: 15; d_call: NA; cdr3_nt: TGTGCCAGCAGCCCCCGGACAGCGCTCTATACTGAAGCTTTCTTT; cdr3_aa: CASSPRTALYTEAFF
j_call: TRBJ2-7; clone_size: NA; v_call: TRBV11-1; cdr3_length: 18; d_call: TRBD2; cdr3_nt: TGTGCCAGCAGCCTTAGCGGGGGGGCTGGGACTAGCGGGAGCGAGCAGTACTTC; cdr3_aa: CASSLSGGAGTSGSEQYF
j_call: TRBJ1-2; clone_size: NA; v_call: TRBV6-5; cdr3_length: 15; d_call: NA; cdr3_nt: TGTGCCAGCAGTTACTCTGCAGGTTCGAACTATGGCTACACCTTC; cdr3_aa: CASSYSAGSNYGYTF
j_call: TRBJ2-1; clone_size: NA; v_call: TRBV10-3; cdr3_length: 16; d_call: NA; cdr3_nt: TGTGCCATCAGCGCTCGAGGCTCCGGCTTTAACAATGAGCAGTTCTTC; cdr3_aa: CAISARGSGFNNEQFF
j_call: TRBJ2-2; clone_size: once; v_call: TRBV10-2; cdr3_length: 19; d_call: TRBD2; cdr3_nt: TGCGCCAGCAGTGTCCGTGATAGCGGGCCGTTAAGAGACACCGGGGAGCTGTTTTTT; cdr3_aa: CASSVRDSGPLRDTGELFF
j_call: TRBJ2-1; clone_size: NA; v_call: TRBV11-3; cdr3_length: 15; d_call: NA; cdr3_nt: TGTGCCAGCAGCTTAGATCCCGCGGCTAGCGATCGGCAGTTCTTC; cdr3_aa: CASSLDPAASDRQFF
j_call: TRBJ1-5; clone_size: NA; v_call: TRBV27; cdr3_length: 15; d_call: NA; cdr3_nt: TGTGCCAGCAGTCCTCAGGGAGGTAGCAATCAGCCCCAGCATTTT; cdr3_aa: CASSPQGGSNQPQHF
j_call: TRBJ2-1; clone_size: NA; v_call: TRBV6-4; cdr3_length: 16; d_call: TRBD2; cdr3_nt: TGTGCCAGCAGTGACGCTAGCGGAAGCTCCTACAATGAGCAGTTCTTC; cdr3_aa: CASSDASGSSYNEQFF
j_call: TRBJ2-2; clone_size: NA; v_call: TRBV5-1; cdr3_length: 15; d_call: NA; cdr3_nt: TGCGCCAGCAGTAGATCCGAGGGGAACACCGGGGAGCTGTTTTTT; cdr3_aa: CASSRSEGNTGELFF
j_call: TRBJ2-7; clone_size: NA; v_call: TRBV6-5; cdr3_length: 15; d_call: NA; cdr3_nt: TGTGCCAGCAGTTACTCGGCTAGCCGGTCCTACGAGCAGTACTTC; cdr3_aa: CASSYSASRSYEQYF
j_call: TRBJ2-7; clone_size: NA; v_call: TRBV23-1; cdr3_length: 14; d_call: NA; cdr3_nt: TGCGCCAGCAGTCAATATCACAGATCCTACGAGCAGTACTTC; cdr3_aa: CASSQYHRSYEQYF
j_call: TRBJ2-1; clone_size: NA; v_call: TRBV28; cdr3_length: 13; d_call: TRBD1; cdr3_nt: TGTGCCAGCCTGGGACAGACCTACAATGAGCAGTTCTTC; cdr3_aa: CASLGQTYNEQFF
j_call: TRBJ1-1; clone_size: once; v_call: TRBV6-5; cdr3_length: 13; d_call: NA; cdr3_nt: TGTGCCAGCAGTGGGTGGGGGCGGACTGAAGCTTTCTTT; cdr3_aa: CASSGWGRTEAFF
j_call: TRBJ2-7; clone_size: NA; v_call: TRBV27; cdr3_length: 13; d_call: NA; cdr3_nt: TGTGCCAGCACCCCAACAGGGATACGCGAGCAGTACTTC; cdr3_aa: CASTPTGIREQYF
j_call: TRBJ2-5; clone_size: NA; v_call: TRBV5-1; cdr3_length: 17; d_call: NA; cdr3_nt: TGCGCCAGCAGCCGCCTTGGCAGGGGAAGGATCCAAGAGACCCAGTACTTC; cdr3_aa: CASSRLGRGRIQETQYF
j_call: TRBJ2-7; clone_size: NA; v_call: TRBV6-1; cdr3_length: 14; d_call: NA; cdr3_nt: TGTGCCAGCAATGTGCAGGGTGTCTCCTACGAGCAGTACTTC; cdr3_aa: CASNVQGVSYEQYF
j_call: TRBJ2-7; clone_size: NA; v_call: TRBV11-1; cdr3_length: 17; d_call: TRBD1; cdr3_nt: TGTGCCAGCAGACCATGTATCGCGGGACAGGACAACTACGAGCAGTACTTC; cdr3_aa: CASRPCIAGQDNYEQYF
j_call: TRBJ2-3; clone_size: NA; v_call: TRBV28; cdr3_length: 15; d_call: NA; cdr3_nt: TGTGCCAGCCGGACCCAGACAGATTACACAGATACGCAGTATTTT; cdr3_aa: CASRTQTDYTDTQYF
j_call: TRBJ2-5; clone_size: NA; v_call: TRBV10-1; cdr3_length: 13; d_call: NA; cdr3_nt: TGCGCCAGCAGTGACTTAGCGGAAGAGACCCAGTACTTC; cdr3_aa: CASSDLAEETQYF
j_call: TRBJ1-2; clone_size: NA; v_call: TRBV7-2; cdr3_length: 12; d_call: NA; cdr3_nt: TGTGCCAGCAGCTCCCCAGGGCTTGGCTACACCTTC; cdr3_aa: CASSSPGLGYTF
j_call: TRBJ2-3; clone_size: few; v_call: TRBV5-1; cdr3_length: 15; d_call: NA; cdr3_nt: TGCGCCAGCAGCTTCGGAGGCAGTCCCCCAGATACGCAGTATTTT; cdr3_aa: CASSFGGSPPDTQYF
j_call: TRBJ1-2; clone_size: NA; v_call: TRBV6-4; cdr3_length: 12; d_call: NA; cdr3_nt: TGTGCCAGCAGTGGGCAGGGCGGTGGCTACACCTTC; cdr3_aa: CASSGQGGGYTF
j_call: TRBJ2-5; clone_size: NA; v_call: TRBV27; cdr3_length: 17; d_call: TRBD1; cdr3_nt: TGTGCCAGCAGTTTATCAGGTCGAGGACAGGGGGGGAAGACCCAGTACTTC; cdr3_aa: CASSLSGRGQGGKTQYF
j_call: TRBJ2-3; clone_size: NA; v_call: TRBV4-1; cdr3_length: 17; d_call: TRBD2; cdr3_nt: TGCGCCAGCAGCCATGTTGGACTAGCGGGAGTGAAAGATACGCAGTATTTT; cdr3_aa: CASSHVGLAGVKDTQYF
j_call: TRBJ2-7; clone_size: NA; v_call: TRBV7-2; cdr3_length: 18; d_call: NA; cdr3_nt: TGTGCCAGCAGCTCAGTACCCTCCGGGACATGGGTCTCCTACGAGCAGTACTTC; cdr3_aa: CASSSVPSGTWVSYEQYF
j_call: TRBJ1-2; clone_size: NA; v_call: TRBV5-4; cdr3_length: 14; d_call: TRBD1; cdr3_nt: TGTGCCAGCAGCCTCTACCGGGACAGCTATGGCTACACCTTC; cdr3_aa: CASSLYRDSYGYTF
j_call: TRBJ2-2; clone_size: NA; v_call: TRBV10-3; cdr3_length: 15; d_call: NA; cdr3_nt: TGTGCCATCAGTGAGGGAAGGGGGAAAGCCGGGGAGCTGTTTTTT; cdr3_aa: CAISEGRGKAGELFF
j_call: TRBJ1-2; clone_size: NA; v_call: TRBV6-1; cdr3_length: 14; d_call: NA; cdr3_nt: TGTGCCAGCAGTGAGTGGCAGGGAAACTATGGCTACACCTTC; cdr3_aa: CASSEWQGNYGYTF
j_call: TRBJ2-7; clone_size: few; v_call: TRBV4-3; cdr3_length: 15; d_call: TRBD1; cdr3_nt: TGCGCCAGCAGCCCCGGGGGGACAGGGAACTACGAGCAGTACTTC; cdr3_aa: CASSPGGTGNYEQYF
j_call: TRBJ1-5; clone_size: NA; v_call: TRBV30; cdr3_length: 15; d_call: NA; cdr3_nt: TGTGCCTGGAGTGCCCCCAGGGTAAGGAATCAGCCCCAGCATTTT; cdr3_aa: CAWSAPRVRNQPQHF
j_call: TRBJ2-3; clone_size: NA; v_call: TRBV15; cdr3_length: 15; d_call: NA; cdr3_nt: TGTGCCACCAGCAGGGCTTGGAGGGAGGGGGTTACGCAGTATTTT; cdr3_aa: CATSRAWREGVTQYF
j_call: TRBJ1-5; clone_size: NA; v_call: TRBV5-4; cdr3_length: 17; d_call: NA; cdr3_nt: TGTGCCAGCAGTTTGATTACCGGAGACGGGAGTAATCAGCCCCAGCATTTT; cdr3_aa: CASSLITGDGSNQPQHF
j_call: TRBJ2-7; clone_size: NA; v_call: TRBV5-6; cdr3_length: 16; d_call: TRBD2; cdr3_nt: TGTGCCAGCAGCTCGAAGACCGGGACTACTAACTACGAGCAGTACTTC; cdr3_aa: CASSSKTGTTNYEQYF